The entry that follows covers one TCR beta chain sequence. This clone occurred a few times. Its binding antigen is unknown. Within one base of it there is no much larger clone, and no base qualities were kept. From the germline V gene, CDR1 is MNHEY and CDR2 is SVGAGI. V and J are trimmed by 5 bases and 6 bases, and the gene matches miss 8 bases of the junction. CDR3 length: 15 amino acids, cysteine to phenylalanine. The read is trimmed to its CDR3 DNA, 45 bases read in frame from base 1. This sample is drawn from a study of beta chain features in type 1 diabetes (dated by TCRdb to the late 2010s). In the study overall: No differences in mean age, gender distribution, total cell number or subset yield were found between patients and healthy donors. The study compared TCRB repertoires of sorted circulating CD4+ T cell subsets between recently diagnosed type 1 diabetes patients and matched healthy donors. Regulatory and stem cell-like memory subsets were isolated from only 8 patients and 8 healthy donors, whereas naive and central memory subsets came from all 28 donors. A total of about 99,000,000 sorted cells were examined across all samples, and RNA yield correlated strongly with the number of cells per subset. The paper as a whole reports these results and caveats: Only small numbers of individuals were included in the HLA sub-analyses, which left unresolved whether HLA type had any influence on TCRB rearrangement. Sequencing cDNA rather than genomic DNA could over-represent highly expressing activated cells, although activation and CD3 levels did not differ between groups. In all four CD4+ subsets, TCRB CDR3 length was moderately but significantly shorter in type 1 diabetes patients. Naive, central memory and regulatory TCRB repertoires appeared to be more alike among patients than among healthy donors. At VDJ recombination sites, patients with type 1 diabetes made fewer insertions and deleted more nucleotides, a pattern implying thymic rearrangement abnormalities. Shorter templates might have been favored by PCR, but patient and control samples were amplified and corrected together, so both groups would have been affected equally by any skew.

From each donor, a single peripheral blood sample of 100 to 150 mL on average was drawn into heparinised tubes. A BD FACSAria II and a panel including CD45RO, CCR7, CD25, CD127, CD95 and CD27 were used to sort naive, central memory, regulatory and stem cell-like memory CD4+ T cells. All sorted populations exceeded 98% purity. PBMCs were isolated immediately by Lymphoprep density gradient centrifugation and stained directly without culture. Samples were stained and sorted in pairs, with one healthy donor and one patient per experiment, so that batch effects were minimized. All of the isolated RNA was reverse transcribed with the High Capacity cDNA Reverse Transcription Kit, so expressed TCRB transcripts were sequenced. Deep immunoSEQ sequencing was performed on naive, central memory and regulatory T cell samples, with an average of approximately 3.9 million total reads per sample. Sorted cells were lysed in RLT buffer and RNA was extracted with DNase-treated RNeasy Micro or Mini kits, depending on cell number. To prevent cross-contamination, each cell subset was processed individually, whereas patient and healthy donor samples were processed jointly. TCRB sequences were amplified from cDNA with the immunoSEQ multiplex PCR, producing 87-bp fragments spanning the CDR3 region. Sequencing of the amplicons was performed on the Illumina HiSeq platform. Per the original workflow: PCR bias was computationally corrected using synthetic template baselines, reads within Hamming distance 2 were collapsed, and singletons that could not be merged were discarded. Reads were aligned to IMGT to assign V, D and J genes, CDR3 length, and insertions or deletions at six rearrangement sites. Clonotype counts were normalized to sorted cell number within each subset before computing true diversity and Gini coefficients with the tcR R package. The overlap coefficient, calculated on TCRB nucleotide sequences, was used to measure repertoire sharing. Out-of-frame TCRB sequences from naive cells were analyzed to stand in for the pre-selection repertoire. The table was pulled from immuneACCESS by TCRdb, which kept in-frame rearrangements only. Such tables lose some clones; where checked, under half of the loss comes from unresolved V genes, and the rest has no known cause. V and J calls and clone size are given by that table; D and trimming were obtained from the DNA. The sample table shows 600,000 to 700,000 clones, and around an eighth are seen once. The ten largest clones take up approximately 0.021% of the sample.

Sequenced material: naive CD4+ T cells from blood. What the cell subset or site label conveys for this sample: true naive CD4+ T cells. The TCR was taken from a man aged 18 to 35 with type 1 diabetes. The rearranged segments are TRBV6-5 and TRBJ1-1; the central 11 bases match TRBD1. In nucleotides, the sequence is TGTGCCAGCAGTCCAGCGTGGACAGGGGGCCCTGAAGCTTTCTTT. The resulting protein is CASSPAWTGGPEAFF.